This TCR beta chain came from a study of blood T cells in healthy people across ages. The CDR3 spans 12 residues. Germline V gene lookup returns CDR1 SSHAT and CDR2 FNYEAQ (reference sequence). Trimming took 5 bases from V and 7 from J, leaving 8 bases between them. Through a sample-barcoded 5' primer and a J-beta primer mix, a second PCR was run for roughly 7 to 11 cycles. Each cDNA molecule was tagged by a template-switch adaptor that had 12 random nucleotides. In TCRdb, the 5' RACE reads were re-called with MiXCR into one record per CDR3 protein. Of about 1.7 million distinct CDR3 sequences listed, 28% are singletons.

The sequenced sample consisted of blood. This receptor was taken from a woman aged 25 to 39 in good health. This rearrangement joins TRBV7-7 to TRBJ2-2; no clear D. The CDR3 nucleotides read TGTGCCAGCAGCACCGATTTCGGGGAGCTGTTTTTT. This sequence encodes CASSTDFGELFF.